This entry is about one T cell receptor (beta chain). The authors' processing: Amplifying reference gene primers gave estimates of nucleated cell counts. The data were produced by immunoSEQ multiplex PCR, yet TCRdb's version contains in-frame clones alone and is incomplete. V and J calls plus clone size are reproduced from that table; the DNA served to infer D and trimming. The sample has about 150,000 clones, about 79% seen once. The sample belongs to a study of blood T cell repertoires in COVID-19. Study-wide context: The samples span acute and convalescent COVID-19 from the United States, Italy and Spain. From T cells, B-cell-depleted T cells, or PBMCs came the material, which was cDNA or gDNA.

CDR3 length: 14 amino acids. Trimming removed 6 bases at V and 5 bases at J, with 13 bases between. From germline, CDR1 is ENHRY and CDR2 SYGVKD. Sequenced sample: peripheral blood. V usage is TRBV10-3 and J usage is TRBJ1-4; D is possibly TRBD1 (6 bases). The TCR originated in a woman aged 55-70 years with acute or convalescent COVID-19. The CDR3: CAIRAGRGNEKLFF. CDR3 sequence (DNA): TGTGCCATCAGGGCTGGGAGGGGGAATGAAAAACTGTTTTTT.